The entry that follows covers one T cell receptor (beta chain) sequence. Its cognate antigen is unknown. More than 7.5 x 10^4 naive or memory CD4+ cells were cultured with CEF peptides for nine to ten days. This entry is derived from a study of CD4 T cells in relation to SARS-CoV-2 and coronaviruses. Study-level information: After roughly 11 days of antigen culture, PBMC TCR beta CDR3s were sequenced.

General study findings and limits: Crossreactivity was assessed only for spike protein, not other viral proteins. The assay detects memory recall responses, not culture-primed primary responses.

The V and J ends lost 6 bases and 1 base, in that order; junction bases with no gene match: 17. The CDR3 totals 19 residues. CDR1 is ENHRY, CDR2 SYGVKD, per germline. Data came from immunoSEQ multiplex PCR; TCRdb stores just in-frame clones and leaves some out. Found here are 35,000 to 40,000 clones, roughly 80% of them singletons; the top ten hold around 21%. The clonotype originates from an adult with COVID-19. What was sequenced was memory CD4+ T cells from PBMCs, cultured in vitro. V and J are TRBV10-3 and TRBJ2-1; 8 nucleotides line up with TRBD1. CDR3 in amino acids: CAIRGDRPPPLGSYNEQFF. In DNA form, the CDR3 reads TGTGCCATCAGGGGGGACAGGCCCCCTCCCCTAGGGTCCTACAATGAGCAGTTCTTC.